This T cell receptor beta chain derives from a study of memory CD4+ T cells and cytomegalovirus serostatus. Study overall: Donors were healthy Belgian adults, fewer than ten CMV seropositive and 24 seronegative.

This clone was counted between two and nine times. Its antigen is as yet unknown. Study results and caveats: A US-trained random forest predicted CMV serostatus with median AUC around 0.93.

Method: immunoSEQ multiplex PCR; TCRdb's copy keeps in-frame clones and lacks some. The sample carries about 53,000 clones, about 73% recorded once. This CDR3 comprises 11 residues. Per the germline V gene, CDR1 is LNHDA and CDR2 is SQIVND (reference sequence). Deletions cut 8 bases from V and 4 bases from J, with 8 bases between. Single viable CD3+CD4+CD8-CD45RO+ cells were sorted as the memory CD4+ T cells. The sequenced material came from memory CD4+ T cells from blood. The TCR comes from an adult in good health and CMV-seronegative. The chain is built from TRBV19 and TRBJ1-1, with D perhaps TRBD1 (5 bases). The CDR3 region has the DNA TGTGCCAGTGGGGCGTCCACTGAAGCTTTCTTT. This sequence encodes CASGASTEAFF.